Included here is one T cell receptor beta chain sequence, with context. Its antigen is unidentified. The data are from a study of cytomegalovirus exposure and HLA in healthy donors. Primers included in the PCR were 60 Vbeta and 13 Jbeta primers. Per the authors' pipeline: A follow-up analysis tallied 65 million to 80 million unique TCR beta chains, roughly 9.9 million shared. Measured with immunoSEQ multiplex PCR; TCRdb has only the in-frame clones, and not every one. The V and J calls and clone size come from that table; D and trimming were worked out from the DNA. This table holds some 100,000 clones, 65% to 90% found once. Findings of the study overall: Later genetic work tied a missense DCLRE1C variant to beta-chain V and J trimming. Later work found most CMV-associated TCR beta chains apparently HLA-restricted.

Sequencing used PBMCs. The TCR originated in a woman aged 18 to 35 in good health and CMV-seronegative.

The CDR3 DNA reads TGTGCCAGCAGTTACGGGGCAGTGAACACTGAAGCTTTCTTT. Translation gives CASSYGAVNTEAFF. The chain employs TRBV6-6 and TRBJ1-1, with a tentative D call TRBD1 (5 bases). Germline assignment: CDR1 MNHNY and CDR2 SVGAGI (reference sequence). V dropped 2 bases and J dropped 0 bases, with 7 bases sitting between them. CDR3 length equals 14 residues.